Sequencing of this T cell receptor (beta chain) was carried out in a study of shared clonotypes between healthy human individuals. The junction had 3 bases not matched to a gene; V was cut back by 3 bases and J by 2 bases. The CDR3 contains 14 residues. From germline, CDR1 is MNHEY and CDR2 SMNVEV (reference sequence). Naive CD8 cells lacked CD45RO and underwent positive selection for CCR7, leaving out terminally differentiated effector memory CD45RA+ cells. Sequenced by immunoSEQ multiplex PCR; TCRdb stores in-frame clones only, minus some. There are around 550,000 clones in the sample; around 95% occur only once, and approximately 0.11% lies in the top ten.

This receptor was taken from a woman between 25 and 40 years old in good health. The sequencing sample was made of naive CD8+ T cells sorted from blood. This chain joins TRBV27 and TRBJ2-7, with 8 bases lining up with TRBD2. CDR3 DNA: TGTGCCAGCAGTTTTAGCGGGAAGGCCTACGAGCAGTACTTC. As protein: CASSFSGKAYEQYF.